The 3 T cell receptor beta chains below all came from one sample that was sequenced in a study of post-analysis software for immune sequencing data. The authors incorporated unique molecular identifiers into the TCR beta cDNA libraries. TCRdb ran MiXCR on the PCR reads and lists one entry per CDR3 protein. The sample holds 350,000 to 500,000 distinct CDR3 sequences; roughly 40% are singletons and the top ten take under 9%. No antigen is known for these receptors. Regarding the study as a whole: TRBV5-6, TRBV5-1 and TRBV20-1 were among roughly 5 TRBV segments more frequent in patients than controls.

The sample was blood. These receptors were obtained from a girl aged 2 to 9 with multiple sclerosis.

The rearrangement joins TRBV20-1 to TRBJ1-2, with D uncertain. Germline CDR1 reads DFQATT; CDR2 reads SNEGSKA (reference sequence). V gave up 2 bases and J gave up 4 bases, with 11 bases separating them. The CDR3 spans 13 residues. The DNA for the CDR3 is TGCAGTGCTAGACACTCCACGGCCTATGGCTACACCTTC. Encoded protein: CSARHSTAYGYTF.

The V call is TRBV7-9, the J call TRBJ2-7; tentatively, D is TRBD1 (6 bases). The CDR3 covers 13 residues. The germline V gene has CDR1 SEHNR and CDR2 FQNEAQ (reference sequence). Trimming took 4 bases from V and 3 from J, leaving 10 bases between them. The CDR3 region has the DNA TGTGCCAGCAGCTCGCTACAGGGCTACGAGCAGTACTTC. This sequence encodes CASSSLQGYEQYF.

The V call is TRBV29-1, the J call TRBJ1-2; D perhaps matches TRBD1 (5 bases). This CDR3 contains 13 residues. Per germline, CDR1 SQVTM and CDR2 ANQGSEA. V was cut by 5 bases and J by 0 bases, with 10 bases left in between. The CDR3 DNA is TGCAGCGTTCAGACAGCCACTAACTATGGCTACACCTTC. Residues: CSVQTATNYGYTF.